The 23 T cell receptor beta chains below come from one sample, sequenced in a study of Tregs in tolerant kidney transplant recipients. Sequencing was performed with immunoSEQ multiplex PCR; in TCRdb, only in-frame clones are kept and a portion is missing. Of about 68,000 clones in the sample, 80% to 85% are singletons; the top ten hold more than 4%. The sequenced sample consisted of CD4+ T cells from blood. These TCRs come from a human donor in good health.

The chain has TRBV11-2 and TRBJ2-3, with D hard to call. This CDR3 has 12 amino acids. Trimming pared 5 bases from V and 4 bases from J, leaving 7 bases between. Germline V gene data show CDR1 as SGHAT and CDR2 as FQNNGV. The DNA of the CDR3 is TGTGCCAGCAGCCCCCACCCAGATACGCAGTATTTT. It codes for CASSPHPDTQYF. The whole variable domain, filled in from reference TRBV11-2 and TRBJ2-3, reads EAGVAQSPRYKIIEKRQSVAFWCNPISGHATLYWYQQILGQGPKLLIQFQNNGVVDDSQLPKDRFSAERLKGVDSTLKIQPAKLEDSAVYLCASSPHPDTQYFGPGTRLTVL.

This chain joins TRBV4-1 and TRBJ2-5; D ambiguous. This CDR3 spans 13 amino acids. Germline CDR1 is MGHRA and CDR2 is YSYEKL. V was trimmed by 4 bases and J by 1 base, leaving 7 bases between them. The CDR3 region is CASSLGPQETQYF. The CDR3 DNA reads TGCGCCAGCAGCCTCGGTCCCCAAGAGACCCAGTACTTC.

The chain employs TRBV19 and TRBJ2-5; no definite D call. The CDR3 sequence is 14 residues long. V was shortened by 1 base and J by 3 bases, with 9 bases between the two germline ends. In germline, CDR1 is LNHDA, CDR2 SQIVND (reference sequence). CDR3 coding DNA: TGTGCCAGTAGTATAGGTTGGGGTGAAGAGACCCAGTACTTC. This sequence encodes CASSIGWGEETQYF.

By proportion, this clone is medium-sized. V gene TRBV19 combines with J gene TRBJ2-4; D might be TRBD2 (5 bases). Deletions cut 4 bases from V and 3 bases from J, with 7 bases between. Looked up from germline, CDR1 is LNHDA and CDR2 is SQIVND (reference sequence). The length of the CDR3 is 13 residues. The CDR3 DNA reads as TGTGCCAGTAGTACTGGACTCAAAAACATTCAGTACTTC. Encoded protein: CASSTGLKNIQYF.

The chain combines TRBV7-6 with TRBJ2-1, with 7 bases matching TRBD2. CDR1 and CDR2 (germline): SGHVS, FNYEAQ. This CDR3 has 14 amino acids. The V and J ends lost 5 bases and 3 bases, in that order; junction bases with no gene match: 4. This CDR3 reads CASSRLAIYNEQFF. For the CDR3, the DNA is TGTGCCAGCAGCCGACTAGCTATCTACAATGAGCAGTTCTTC.

In its sample, this clone was seen once. V is TRBV6-4 and J is TRBJ2-2; weak D call: TRBD1 (6 bases). Germline V lookup: CDR1 MRHNA, CDR2 SNTAGT. The CDR3 runs 15 residues. The V end was cut by 4 bases, the J end by 6 bases, with 15 bases between. In nucleotides, the CDR3 is TGTGCCAGCAGTGCCGGGACCAAGGGGGCCGGGGAGCTGTTTTTT. It is translated as CASSAGTKGAGELFF.

The gene calls are TRBV28 and TRBJ1-1; TRBD1 is a possible D gene (5 bases). Germline values: CDR1 MDHEN, CDR2 SYDVKM. This CDR3 spans 15 amino acids. V was cut by 7 bases and J by 4 bases, with 19 bases left in between. CDR3 protein: CASISGRGAGTEAFF. In nucleotides, the CDR3 is TGTGCCAGCATCTCCGGGAGGGGCGCCGGCACTGAAGCTTTCTTT.

This clone has a handful of counts. The CDR3 spells CASSLGLPPTDTQYF. The CDR3 DNA is TGTGCCAGCAGCTTAGGTCTACCACCCACAGATACGCAGTATTTT. V usage is TRBV7-9 and J usage is TRBJ2-3; D unclear. V gave up 1 base and J gave up 2 bases, with 10 bases separating them. The CDR3 sequence is 15 residues long. Germline V gene sequence: CDR1 SEHNR, CDR2 FQNEAQ (reference sequence).

The rearrangement links TRBV4-1 to TRBJ1-3, with D perhaps matching TRBD1 (5 bases). The CDR3 sequence is 16 residues long. Trimming took 3 bases from V and 1 from J, leaving 13 bases between them. Germline CDR1 is MGHRA and CDR2 is YSYEKL. Here the CDR3 DNA reads TGCGCCAGCAGCCAGCCTATCAGGGAATCTGGAAACACCATATATTTT. This gives the protein CASSQPIRESGNTIYF.

The chain recombines TRBV6-6 with TRBJ2-1; 9 positions agree with TRBD1. The J segment lost 7 bases and the V segment lost 2 bases, leaving 6 bases of the junction unmatched. Germline-derived CDR1 and CDR2 are MNHNY and SVGAGI (reference sequence). The CDR3 contains 15 residues. The CDR3 DNA sequence: TGTGCCAGCAGTTACAAGGGACAGGGTTGGAATGAGCAGTTCTTC. This sequence encodes CASSYKGQGWNEQFF.

The rearrangement links TRBV11-3 to TRBJ2-5; 7 bases are a match to TRBD2. From germline, CDR1 is SGHNT and CDR2 YENEEA. J gave up 5 bases and V 3 bases, and 6 bases lay outside the gene matches. This CDR3 is built from 14 residues. Here the CDR3 DNA reads TGTGCCAGCAGCTTCCGGGGAGGGAAGGAGACCCAGTACTTC. This codes for CASSFRGGKETQYF.

The rearrangement links TRBV7-3 to TRBJ2-5, with D unresolved. This CDR3 has 15 amino acids. V lost 1 base, J lost 1 base, and 10 bases lay in between. Germline assignment: CDR1 SGHTA and CDR2 FQGTGA. The CDR3 DNA follows: TGTGCCAGCAGCTTAAACGGCGGCGCCCAAGAGACCCAGTACTTC. This gives the protein CASSLNGGAQETQYF.

CDR3 coding DNA: TGTGCTAGTACGACTAGCGGAAGAAGCGAGCAGTACTTC. Translation: CASTTSGRSEQYF. This chain uses TRBV12-5 with TRBJ2-7; 9 bases agree with TRBD2. Germline CDR1 is LGHNT and CDR2 is FRNRAP. CDR3 size: 13 residues. After removal of 8 bases from V and 6 bases from J, the junction contained 8 bases not matched to a gene.

V usage is TRBV7-6 and J usage is TRBJ2-1, with a tentative D call TRBD1 (6 bases). This CDR3 contains 15 residues. Germline-derived CDR1 and CDR2 are SGHVS and FNYEAQ. V lost 5 bases and J 8 bases, leaving 19 bases between the germline ends. The CDR3 region has the DNA TGTGCCAGCAGCCGCGGCAGGGGCTTGTACGATGAGCAGTTCTTC. Translating it yields CASSRGRGLYDEQFF.

The chain employs TRBV19 and TRBJ1-1; a possible D gene is TRBD1 (5 bases). Germline CDR1 is LNHDA and CDR2 is SQIVND (reference sequence). This CDR3 spans 16 amino acids. V lost 5 bases and J lost 4, with 20 bases in between. The CDR3 DNA reads TGTGCCAGTAGTCCCTTTTGGGAGGGGCGGACCACTGAAGCTTTCTTT. It codes for CASSPFWEGRTTEAFF. The full variable domain, completed using reference TRBV19 and TRBJ1-1, is DGGITQSPKYLFRKEGQNVTLSCEQNLNHDAMYWYRQDPGQGLRLIYYSQIVNDFQKGDIAEGYSVSREKKESFPLTVTSAQKNPTAFYLCASSPFWEGRTTEAFFGQGTRLTVV.

This chain links TRBV5-4 with TRBJ2-7, with 11 bases lining up with TRBD2. The J segment lost 1 base and the V segment lost 0 bases, leaving 6 bases of the junction unmatched. The CDR3 runs 17 residues. Per the germline V gene, CDR1 is SGHNT and CDR2 is YYREEE (reference sequence). CDR3 DNA: TGTGCCAGCAGCTTGGGACTAGCGGGACCACTATCCTACGAGCAGTACTTC. It is translated as CASSLGLAGPLSYEQYF.

The chain couples TRBV13 to TRBJ2-5, with D uncertain. V lost 1 base, J lost 6 bases, and 6 bases lay in between. CDR1 PRHDT and CDR2 FYEKMQ come from the germline V gene (reference sequence). The CDR3 spans 12 residues. CDR3 in DNA: TGTGCCAGCAGCTTAGAAGGAAAGACCCAGTACTTC. Its protein product is CASSLEGKTQYF.

V gene TRBV29-1 combines with J gene TRBJ1-2; 8 nucleotides align to TRBD1. The CDR3 runs 13 residues. V shed 8 bases and J 5 bases; nucleotides not matched to a gene: 10. Germline CDR1 is SQVTM and CDR2 is ANQGSEA. The CDR3 reads CSSLTGEHYGYTF. The DNA of the CDR3 is TGCAGCTCACTGACAGGGGAACATTATGGCTACACCTTC.

The chain employs TRBV11-3 and TRBJ2-1; the D gene is possibly TRBD2 (6 bases). This CDR3 has 15 amino acids. With 4 bases removed from V and 2 bases from J, the gap between germline ends came to 12 bases. The germline CDR1 and CDR2 sequences are SGHNT and YENEEA. CDR3 in DNA: TGTGCCAGCAGCTCCGAGGAGCGGGCCTACAATGAGCAGTTCTTC. Translating it yields CASSSEERAYNEQFF.

V gene TRBV29-1 combines with J gene TRBJ2-5, with a tentative D call TRBD2 (6 bases). This CDR3 is built from 15 residues. Germline V CDR1 and CDR2: SQVTM, ANQGSEA. V was trimmed by 0 bases and J by 3 bases, leaving 14 bases between them. The CDR3 nucleotides read TGCAGCGTTGAAGATGGGGGGATCCTTAAAGAGACCCAGTACTTC. Protein sequence: CSVEDGGILKETQYF. The full variable domain, rest sourced from reference TRBV29-1 and TRBJ2-5, is SAVISQKPSRDICQRGTSLTIQCQVDSQVTMMFWYRQQPGQSLTLIATANQGSEATYESGFVIDKFPISRPNLTFSTLTVSNMSPEDSSIYLCSVEDGGILKETQYFGPGTRLLVL.

The CDR3 DNA reads TGTGCCAGCAGCTTCCAGCGGGAGGGAGGCGAGCAGTACTTC. It translates to CASSFQREGGEQYF. The chain combines TRBV7-2 with TRBJ2-7; 10 bases map to TRBD2. Germline lookup yields CDR1 SGHTA and CDR2 FQGNSA. The V segment lost 3 bases and the J segment 6 bases; nucleotides outside the gene matches: 5. The CDR3 runs to 14 residues.

This chain links TRBV30 with TRBJ1-6, with 10 positions matching TRBD1. The CDR3 has 15 amino acids. The V and J ends lost 3 bases and 13 bases, in that order; junction bases with no gene match: 12. Germline V gene sequence: CDR1 GTSNPN, CDR2 SVGIG (reference sequence). The CDR3 is CAWSSPFDRGLPLHF. The CDR3 coding sequence is TGTGCCTGGAGCTCCCCCTTCGACAGGGGGCTGCCCCTCCACTTT.

The chain joins TRBV5-5 to TRBJ1-3, with a weak D call TRBD1 (6 bases). The CDR3 sequence is 15 residues long. Germline-derived CDR1 and CDR2 are SGHKS and YYEKEE (reference sequence). Trimming took off 2 bases at V and 4 bases at J, with 13 bases between the two ends. CDR3 protein: CASSLTRGLGNTIYF. DNA of the CDR3: TGTGCCAGCAGCTTAACGCGGGGGCTGGGAAACACCATATATTTT.